Below are 27 T cell receptor beta chains sequenced from a single sample in a study of OX40 agonist ivuxolimab in advanced cancers. Only in-frame clones appear in the TCRdb table, and some are missing; sequencing was by immunoSEQ multiplex PCR. The table records tens of thousands of clones, about nine tenths of them present only once. The input for sequencing was CD4+ or CD8+ T cells sorted from blood, taken in a trial of the OX40 agonist ivuxolimab. These receptor sequences come from an adult with an advanced solid tumor such as melanoma, head and neck, liver or kidney cancer.

V gene TRBV5-6 combines with J gene TRBJ1-1; TRBD1 agrees at 7 bases. Germline loops: CDR1 SGHDT, CDR2 YYEEEE. The CDR3 runs 16 residues. V lost 0 bases to trimming and J lost 3 bases; unmatched junction nucleotides: 8. CDR3 region: CASSLVTGVIYTEAFF. The CDR3 DNA sequence: TGTGCCAGCAGCTTGGTTACAGGGGTGATTTACACTGAAGCTTTCTTT.

This chain joins TRBV4-2 and TRBJ2-2; TRBD1 agrees at 10 bases. Trimming took 4 bases from V and 4 from J; bases not matched to a gene: 6. CDR1 and CDR2 (germline): LGHNA, YNFKEQ. There are 16 residues in the CDR3. CDR3 coding DNA: TGTGCCAGCAGCCTGGGACAGGGGTTAATCACCGGGGAGCTGTTTTTT. It specifies CASSLGQGLITGELFF.

The J gene is TRBJ1-1, the V gene TRBV5-1, with 7 bases identical to TRBD1. Germline-derived CDR1 and CDR2 are SGHRS and YFSETQ. J lost 4 bases, V lost 5 bases, and 5 bases had no gene match. The CDR3 loop spans 13 amino acids. CDR3 in DNA: TGCGCCAGCAGTTCCACAGGGGCCACTGAAGCTTTCTTT. Amino acid sequence: CASSSTGATEAFF.

This clone was counted once. The genes are TRBV5-8 and TRBJ1-1, with D perhaps matching TRBD1 (6 bases). The CDR3 sequence is 14 residues long. The germline V gene has CDR1 SGHTS and CDR2 YDEGEE. Trimming took off 0 bases at V and 5 bases at J, with 11 bases between the two ends. CDR3 protein: CASSLEGGVTEAFF. In DNA, the CDR3 is TGTGCCAGCAGCTTGGAGGGGGGAGTGACTGAAGCTTTCTTT.

The rearrangement joins TRBV5-3 to TRBJ1-5, with 7 bases that match TRBD1. TRBV5-3 is known as an ORF, though its function is uncertain. V trimming: 0 bases; J trimming: 4 bases; junction bases outside the gene matches: 1. The CDR3 sequence is 14 residues long. The CDR3 region is CARSLGQGNQPQHF. DNA for the CDR3: TGTGCCAGAAGCTTGGGACAGGGAAATCAGCCCCAGCATTTT.

The chain has TRBV10-3 and TRBJ2-5; 9 nucleotides agree with TRBD1. Germline CDR1 ENHRY, CDR2 SYGVKD. The CDR3 spans 16 residues. The J segment lost 2 bases and the V segment lost 4 bases, leaving 8 bases of the junction unmatched. In DNA, the CDR3 is TGTGCCATCAGTGGTACTGGACAGGGGTTACAAGAGACCCAGTACTTC. As protein: CAISGTGQGLQETQYF.

A single count supports this clone. The rearrangement joins TRBV30 to TRBJ2-2; the D is unclear. The germline V gene encodes CDR1 GTSNPN and CDR2 SVGIG (reference sequence). The length of the CDR3 is 15 residues. Trimming took 2 bases from V and 3 from J, leaving 13 bases between them. The CDR3 coding sequence is TGTGCCTGGAGTTTATGGCAGCCTCACACCGGGGAGCTGTTTTTT. It specifies CAWSLWQPHTGELFF. The full variable domain, its missing parts supplied by reference TRBV30 and TRBJ2-2, is SQTIHQWPATLVQPVGSPLSLECTVEGTSNPNLYWYRQAAGRGLQLLFYSVGIGQISSEVPQNLSASRPQDRQFILSSKKLLLSDSGFYLCAWSLWQPHTGELFFGEGSRLTVL.

The gene calls are TRBV19 and TRBJ1-2; 9 positions agree with TRBD1. Germline lookup yields CDR1 LNHDA and CDR2 SQIVND (reference sequence). V lost 5 bases to trimming and J lost 7 bases; unmatched junction nucleotides: 5. The CDR3 contains 13 residues. The CDR3 spells CASSPTGGGGYTF. CDR3 in DNA: TGTGCCAGTAGTCCAACAGGGGGCGGTGGCTACACCTTC.

The gene calls are TRBV28 and TRBJ1-5; D perhaps matches TRBD1 (5 bases). The V gene's germline CDR1 is MDHEN and CDR2 SYDVKM. CDR3 length: 15 residues. The germline V and J ends were trimmed by 3 bases and 2 bases, with 11 bases remaining between them. This chain's CDR3 is CASSFIQGGNQPQHF. Written as DNA, the CDR3 is TGTGCCAGCAGTTTCATTCAGGGAGGCAATCAGCCCCAGCATTTT.

The chain is built from TRBV19 and TRBJ1-1; 9 bases align to TRBD1. J was trimmed by 3 bases and V by 4 bases; bases with no gene match: 6. The CDR3 has 15 residues. The germline CDR1 and CDR2 sequences are LNHDA and SQIVND (reference sequence). The CDR3 protein is CASSTTTGGDTEAFF. CDR3 bases: TGTGCCAGTAGTACGACGACAGGGGGGGACACTGAAGCTTTCTTT.

The chain uses TRBV9 and TRBJ2-1; TRBD2 agrees at 11 bases. This CDR3 region has 17 residues. Germline CDR1 SGDLS, CDR2 YYNGEE. V was clipped by 0 bases and J by 7 bases; unmatched bases: 9. The CDR3 region has the DNA TGTGCCAGCAGCGTAGGGGGTAGCGGGAGGGCCGAGAATGAGCAGTTCTTC. Protein product: CASSVGGSGRAENEQFF.

V gene TRBV2 combines with J gene TRBJ2-5; D is undetermined. V dropped 5 bases and J dropped 1 base, with 11 bases sitting between them. Looked up from germline, CDR1 is SNHLY and CDR2 is FYNNEI. This CDR3 comprises 14 residues. Here the CDR3 DNA reads TGTGCCAGCAGTTTGAACGGTCCCCAAGAGACCCAGTACTTC. This translates into CASSLNGPQETQYF.

This sequence joins TRBV6-1 and TRBJ1-4, with D hard to call. The CDR3 length is 13 residues. The ends were cut back, 8 bases at V and 5 bases at J, with 12 bases in the middle. CDR1 MNHNS and CDR2 SASEGT come from the germline V gene. DNA for the CDR3: TGTGCCAGCCTGCCCCCGGGGAATGAAAAACTGTTTTTT. Encoded protein: CASLPPGNEKLFF.

V gene TRBV19 combines with J gene TRBJ1-2; TRBD1 matches 9 bases. J was trimmed by 2 bases and V by 7 bases; bases with no gene match: 8. CDR1 is LNHDA, CDR2 SQIVND, per germline (reference sequence). The CDR3 runs 15 residues. CDR3 sequence: CASTFRDRENYGYTF. The CDR3 DNA sequence: TGTGCCAGTACCTTCCGGGACAGGGAAAACTATGGCTACACCTTC.

The chain links TRBV9 to TRBJ2-6, with D uncertain. The germline CDR1 and CDR2 sequences are SGDLS and YYNGEE. V lost 4 bases and J lost 2, with 10 bases in between. CDR3 length equals 15 residues. CDR3 sequence reads: CASSLVDAGANVLTF. CDR3 bases: TGTGCCAGCAGCCTTGTGGATGCTGGGGCCAACGTCCTGACTTTC. The variable domain in full, with the rest retrieved from reference TRBV9 and TRBJ2-6, is DSGVTQTPKHLITATGQRVTLRCSPRSGDLSVYWYQQSLDQGLQFLIQYYNGEERAKGNILERFSAQQFPDLHSELNLSSLELGDSALYFCASSLVDAGANVLTFGAGSRLTVL.

The V gene is TRBV12-5, the J gene TRBJ2-7, with D hard to call. The V end was cut by 6 bases, the J end by 4 bases, with 16 bases between. This CDR3 region has 14 residues. Germline-derived CDR1 and CDR2 are LGHNT and FRNRAP. This CDR3 is CASGPDAARYEQYF. The CDR3, as DNA: TGTGCTAGTGGCCCAGACGCCGCGAGATACGAGCAGTACTTC.

The chain links TRBV19 to TRBJ1-2, with TRBD1 identical over 8 bases. CDR1 is LNHDA, CDR2 SQIVND, per germline (reference sequence). There are 14 residues in the CDR3. V shed 6 bases and J 3 bases; nucleotides not matched to a gene: 6. The CDR3 DNA is TGTGCCAGTAGGGCGACAGGGGTCGACTATGGCTACACCTTC. Encoded protein: CASRATGVDYGYTF.

The J gene is TRBJ2-5, the V gene TRBV6-1; 11 bases match TRBD2. J lost 5 bases, V lost 10 bases, and 9 bases had no gene match. From germline, CDR1 is MNHNS and CDR2 SASEGT. This CDR3 contains 14 residues. The CDR3 region has the DNA TGTGCCACACTCGGACTAGCGGGTCGGGAGACCCAGTACTTC. It encodes CATLGLAGRETQYF.

The CDR3 protein is CASSLEHSGLSGNTIYF. CDR3 in DNA: TGTGCCAGCAGCTTAGAGCATTCGGGATTGTCCGGAAACACCATATATTTT. This chain joins TRBV7-2 and TRBJ1-3; D not certain. Trimming stripped 1 base from V and 4 bases from J, with 17 bases between. The germline V gene has CDR1 SGHTA and CDR2 FQGNSA. The CDR3 has 17 amino acids.

The CDR3 loop is CASGLNTDTQYF. For the CDR3, the DNA is TGTGCTAGTGGCCTAAACACAGATACGCAGTATTTT. The chain carries TRBV12-5 and TRBJ2-3; D uncertain. This CDR3 is 12 amino acids long. The germline V gene encodes CDR1 LGHNT and CDR2 FRNRAP. The V end lost 6 bases, the J end lost 2 bases, and 6 bases lay between the germline ends.

The V gene is TRBV23-1, the J gene TRBJ1-1; no reliable D call. TRBV23-1 is an open reading frame, and its role is uncertain. The CDR3 is made up of 15 amino acids. V lost 2 bases and J 1 base, leaving 11 bases between the germline ends. The CDR3 protein is CASSQKLTANTEAFF. Written as DNA, the CDR3 is TGCGCCAGCAGTCAAAAGCTTACAGCGAACACTGAAGCTTTCTTT.

V usage is TRBV19 and J usage is TRBJ2-5, with D unclear. The CDR3 has 16 residues. Between the trimmed V and J ends, which lost 0 bases and 5 bases, there was a span of 16 bases. Germline CDR1 is LNHDA and CDR2 is SQIVND (reference sequence). Here the CDR3 DNA reads TGTGCCAGTAGTATAGATGGAAGCGTGGGATTGGAGACCCAGTACTTC. This codes for CASSIDGSVGLETQYF.

As for this clone: A junction boundary mismatches the germline segment, possibly from a read error. The chain combines TRBV28 with TRBJ2-3, with D possibly being TRBD1 (5 bases). Germline assignment: CDR1 MDHEN and CDR2 SYDVKM. CDR3 size: 12 residues. CDR3 region: CASSYPTATQYF. CDR3 coding DNA: TGTGCCAGCAGTTATCCGACAGCTACGCAGTATTTT.

The V gene is TRBV21-1, the J gene TRBJ2-3; the table's D call, TRBD2, was not checked against the DNA. TRBV21-1 is a pseudogene. CDR3 length equals 12 residues. CDR3 amino acids: CASREEEDTQYF. The CDR3 nucleotides read TGTGCCAGCAGGGAGGAGGAAGATACGCAGTATTTT.

CDR3 nucleotide sequence: TGTGCCAGCAGCTTAGGTGAGGCCAACGTCCTGACTTTC. It is translated as CASSLGEANVLTF. This chain uses TRBV11-2 with TRBJ2-6; D is ambiguous. Germline V gene sequence: CDR1 SGHAT, CDR2 FQNNGV. V gave up 1 base and J gave up 6 bases, with 4 bases separating them. The CDR3 totals 13 residues.

V is TRBV2 and J is TRBJ1-5, with 7 bases that match TRBD1. The germline V gene has CDR1 SNHLY and CDR2 FYNNEI. The CDR3 covers 16 residues. V dropped 6 bases and J dropped 2; count of bases not matched to a gene: 10. The CDR3 nucleotides are TGTGCCAGCAGCGCACAGGGGCCTGGGGGCAATCAGCCCCAGCATTTT. Translation: CASSAQGPGGNQPQHF.

The chain recombines TRBV9 with TRBJ2-1; 9 positions agree with TRBD2. CDR1 and CDR2 from the germline V gene are SGDLS and YYNGEE. V shed 4 bases and J 8 bases; nucleotides not matched to a gene: 16. The CDR3 runs to 17 residues. The CDR3 is CASSSRGREGQEDEQFF. The DNA of the CDR3 is TGTGCCAGCAGCTCCCGGGGGCGGGAGGGCCAAGAGGATGAGCAGTTCTTC.